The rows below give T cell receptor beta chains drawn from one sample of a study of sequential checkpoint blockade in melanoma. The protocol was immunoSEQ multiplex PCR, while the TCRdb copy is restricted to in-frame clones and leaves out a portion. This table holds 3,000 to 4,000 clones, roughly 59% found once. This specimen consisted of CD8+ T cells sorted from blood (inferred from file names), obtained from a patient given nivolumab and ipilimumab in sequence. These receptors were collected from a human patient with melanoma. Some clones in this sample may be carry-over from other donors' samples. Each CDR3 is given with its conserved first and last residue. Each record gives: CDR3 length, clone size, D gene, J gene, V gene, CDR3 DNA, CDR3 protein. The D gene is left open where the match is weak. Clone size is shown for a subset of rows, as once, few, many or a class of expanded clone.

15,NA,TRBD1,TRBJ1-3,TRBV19,TGTGCCATTATGGACAGGGAGGTGGCTGGAAACACCATATATTTT,CAIMDREVAGNTIYF
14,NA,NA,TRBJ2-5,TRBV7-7,TGTGCCAGCAGCCGCCGAGGGTCCCAAGAGACCCAGTACTTC,CASSRRGSQETQYF
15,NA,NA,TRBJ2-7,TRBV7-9,TGTGCCAGCAGCTTAGTTGGGGCAGGGGCGTACGAGCAGTACTTC,CASSLVGAGAYEQYF
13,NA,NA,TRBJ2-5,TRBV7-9,TGTGCCAGCAGCTTAGACAGCCAAGAGACCCAGTACTTC,CASSLDSQETQYF
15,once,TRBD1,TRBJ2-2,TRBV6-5,TGTGCCAGCAGTTACGGGGACAGGGACACCGGGGAGCTGTTTTTT,CASSYGDRDTGELFF
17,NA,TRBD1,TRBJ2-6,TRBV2,TGTGCCAGCTCCTCCGGGACAGGGATGGTTGGGGCCAACGTCCTGACTTTC,CASSSGTGMVGANVLTF
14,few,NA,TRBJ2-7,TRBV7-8,TGTGCCAGCAGCTTGGGGGGGCCCGGGTACGAGCAGTACTTC,CASSLGGPGYEQYF
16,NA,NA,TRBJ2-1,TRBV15,TGTGCCACCAGCAGGAAACGCGCAGGCTCAGCCAATGAGCAGTTCTTC,CATSRKRAGSANEQFF
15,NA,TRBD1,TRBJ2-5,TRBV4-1,TGCGCCAGCAGCCAATTTGACAGGGGGCGGGAGACCCAGTACTTC,CASSQFDRGRETQYF
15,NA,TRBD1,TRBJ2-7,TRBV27,TGTGCCAGCAGTTCGGGGACAGGTTCTAGGTACGAGCAGTACTTC,CASSSGTGSRYEQYF
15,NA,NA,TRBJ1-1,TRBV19,TGTGCCAGTAGTATCCGACAGGATGGCCACACTGAAGCTTTCTTT,CASSIRQDGHTEAFF
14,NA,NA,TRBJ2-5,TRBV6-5,TGTGCCAGCAGCCCCCAGGGGCCCCAAGAGACCCAGTACTTC,CASSPQGPQETQYF
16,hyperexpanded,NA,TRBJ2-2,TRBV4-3,TGCGCCAGCACCCCCGGACTAGGGGGGAACACCGGGGAGCTGTTTTTT,CASTPGLGGNTGELFF
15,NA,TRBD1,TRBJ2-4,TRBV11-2,TGTGCCAGCAGCCACAAGGGGGACAGGGGTGACATTCAGTACTTC,CASSHKGDRGDIQYF
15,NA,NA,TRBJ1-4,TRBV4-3,TGCGCCAGCAGCCCCCTCAGGGCAACTAATGAAAAACTGTTTTTT,CASSPLRATNEKLFF
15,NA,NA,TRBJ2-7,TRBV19,TGTGCCAGTAGTATGGGGGGACAGCTCTCCTACGAGCAGTACTTC,CASSMGGQLSYEQYF
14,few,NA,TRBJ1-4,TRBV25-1,TGTGCCAGCAGTGGCGGGTCGAGGAATGAAAAACTGTTTTTT,CASSGGSRNEKLFF
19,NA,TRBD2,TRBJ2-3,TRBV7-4,TGTGCCAGCAGCTTACGGGGACTAGCGGGGGGACCTAGCACAGATACGCAGTATTTT,CASSLRGLAGGPSTDTQYF
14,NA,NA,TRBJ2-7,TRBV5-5,TGTGCCAGCAGCCCCTGGGTGGGGGGGCACGAGCAGTACTTC,CASSPWVGGHEQYF
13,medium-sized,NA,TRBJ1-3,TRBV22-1,TGTCCTGGGAGCGGGGGGCTCGGAAACACCATATATTTT,CPGSGGLGNTIYF
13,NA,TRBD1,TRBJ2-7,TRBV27,TGTGCCAGCAGTTTTGGACAGGGTTACGAGCAGTACTTC,CASSFGQGYEQYF
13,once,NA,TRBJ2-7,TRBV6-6,TGTGCCAGCAGTTACCGGGTCTCCTACGAGCAGTACTTC,CASSYRVSYEQYF
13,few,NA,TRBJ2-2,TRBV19,TGTGCCAGTAGTCCTTTTAGCTCCGGGGAGCTGTTTTTT,CASSPFSSGELFF
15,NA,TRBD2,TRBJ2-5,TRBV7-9,TGTGCCAGCAGCTACAGCGGGGGGTTTGCGGAGACCCAGTACTTC,CASSYSGGFAETQYF
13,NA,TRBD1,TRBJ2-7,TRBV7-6,TGTGCCAGCAGCTTGACAGGGGGGTACGAGCAGTACTTC,CASSLTGGYEQYF
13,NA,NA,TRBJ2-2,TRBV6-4,TGTGCCAGCAGCTCGACAGTCACCGGGGAGCTGTTTTTT,CASSSTVTGELFF
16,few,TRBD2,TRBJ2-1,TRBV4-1,TGTGCCAGCAGCCAAGATAGCGGGGGATCCTACAATGAGCAGTTCTTC,CASSQDSGGSYNEQFF
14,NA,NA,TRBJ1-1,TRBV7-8,TGTGCCAGCAGCTTTCGACAGGACGGTACTGAAGCTTTCTTT,CASSFRQDGTEAFF
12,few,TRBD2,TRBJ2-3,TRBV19,TGTGCCAGCTCCCGGGGGGCAGATACGCAGTATTTT,CASSRGADTQYF
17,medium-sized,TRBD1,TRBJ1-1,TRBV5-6,TGTGCCAGCAGCTTGTGGGCAGGGGGCCTCATGAACACTGAAGCTTTCTTT,CASSLWAGGLMNTEAFF
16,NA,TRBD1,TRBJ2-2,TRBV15,TGTGCCACCAGCAGAGATGGTGAACAGGGGGCCGGGGAGCTGTTTTTT,CATSRDGEQGAGELFF
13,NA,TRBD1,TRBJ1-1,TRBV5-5,TGTGCCAGCAGAATTACAGGGGGCACTGAAGCTTTCTTT,CASRITGGTEAFF
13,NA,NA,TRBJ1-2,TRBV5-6,TGTGCCAGCAGCTTTGAAACAGATTATGGCTACACCTTC,CASSFETDYGYTF
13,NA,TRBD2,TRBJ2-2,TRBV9,TGTGCCAGCAGCGTAGGACTAGCGGGGGAGCTGTTTTTT,CASSVGLAGELFF
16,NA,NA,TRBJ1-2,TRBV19,TGTGCCAGTAGTGCAAATAGAGGATCCCCTCACTATGGCTACACCTTC,CASSANRGSPHYGYTF